Sequencing of this TCR beta chain was carried out in a study of blood T cell repertoires in COVID-19. The table came from immunoSEQ multiplex PCR; TCRdb's copy has only in-frame clones and leaves some out. This sample has 20,000 to 25,000 clones; roughly four fifths occur once, and the top ten carry around 46%. Germline lookup yields CDR1 GTSNPN and CDR2 SVGIG (reference sequence). V shed 3 bases and J 10 bases; nucleotides not matched to a gene: 6. This CDR3 has 12 residues. The sequenced material came from peripheral blood. The chain links TRBV30 to TRBJ2-1; 7 nucleotides agree with TRBD1. This receptor was taken from a man between 65 and 85 years old with acute or convalescent COVID-19. For the CDR3, the DNA is TGTGCCTGGAGCGACAGGGCTCGGGAGCAGTTCTTC. Amino acids: CAWSDRAREQFF.